This T cell receptor beta chain derives from a study of regulatory T cells in long-lasting Graves disease. Construction of the TCR beta libraries employed iRepertoire HTBI primers in conjunction with Arm-PCR of CDR3 regions. MiXCR, applied by TCRdb to the multiplex PCR reads, yields one record per CDR3 protein. In the table there are 300,000 to 400,000 distinct CDR3 sequences, 18% of which are singletons. This clonotype was recorded a few times. Time point defined: newly diagnosed GD, antithyroid drugs for less than 3 months. Preparation of the TCR library used RNA extracted from PBMCs. The receptor's source is a female donor with Graves disease. The starting material was peripheral blood mononuclear cells (PBMCs), obtained at new diagnosis, from a patient treated with antithyroid drugs.

The CDR3 nucleotides are TGTGCCAGCAGGGGGCTTGGAGGTCCCGGGGAGCTGTTTTTT. This translates into CASRGLGGPGELFF. This chain connects TRBV27 to TRBJ2-2, with D perhaps matching TRBD1 or TRBD2 (5 bases each). This CDR3 region has 14 residues. Germline CDR1 reads MNHEY; CDR2 reads SMNVEV (reference sequence). Trimming pared 6 bases from V and 6 bases from J, leaving 14 bases between.